One sample yielded the 31 T cell receptor beta chains listed below, sequenced in a study of T cells after posttransplantation cyclophosphamide. A marrow graft followed busulfan-fludarabine conditioning, with cyclophosphamide on days +3 and +4. Libraries were prepared by immunoSEQ multiplex PCR; TCRdb keeps only in-frame clonotypes and omits some of them. The sample yields approximately 12,000 clones, without any singletons. The input for sequencing was PBMCs, taken after allogeneic stem cell transplant with posttransplant cyclophosphamide. The receptors come from a female patient between 40 and 55 years old who received an allogeneic stem cell transplant from a related donor, was CMV-positive, and had acute GVHD only. A share of the T cells may be of graft donor origin.

At least ten counts were recorded for this clone. The chain uses TRBV7-9 and TRBJ2-3; TRBD2 matches 8 bases. The CDR3 totals 14 residues. Germline CDR1 SEHNR, CDR2 FQNEAQ (reference sequence). J lost 7 bases, V lost 8 bases, and 11 bases had no gene match. The CDR3 DNA reads as TGTGCCAGCGTACGAGAAAGCGGGAGCAATACGCAGTATTTT. Its translation: CASVRESGSNTQYF.

The gene calls are TRBV25-1 and TRBJ2-7, with 7 bases that match TRBD1. V was pared by 2 bases and J by 5 bases, with 9 bases of the junction left unmatched. CDR1 MGHDK and CDR2 SYGVNS come from the germline V gene. The CDR3 is 15 residues long. Written as DNA, the CDR3 is TGTGCCAGCAGTGAAACCGACAGGGTTCTGAACGAGCAGTACTTC. This gives the protein CASSETDRVLNEQYF.

This clone has ten or more counts. The rearrangement links TRBV5-1 to TRBJ1-1; no clear D gene. V dropped 4 bases and J dropped 0 bases, with 7 bases sitting between them. Germline CDR1 and CDR2: SGHRS and YFSETQ. This CDR3 spans 13 amino acids. The CDR3, as DNA: TGCGCCAGCAGCCCTCAGATGAACACTGAAGCTTTCTTT. Protein: CASSPQMNTEAFF.

This clone appeared a few times. Different DNA sequences within this sample yield the same CDR3. The rearrangement links TRBV10-3 to TRBJ2-3; D perhaps matches TRBD1 (6 bases). CDR1 ENHRY and CDR2 SYGVKD come from the germline V gene. CDR3 length: 14 residues. V gave up 6 bases and J gave up 3 bases, with 13 bases separating them. The CDR3 loop reads CAISQGTGTDTQYF. CDR3 in DNA: TGTGCCATCAGCCAGGGGACGGGTACAGATACGCAGTATTTT.

The gene calls are TRBV7-6 and TRBJ2-2, with TRBD2 matching over 8 bases. The CDR3 sequence is 17 residues long. The V and J ends lost 4 bases and 6 bases, in that order; junction bases with no gene match: 13. Germline CDR1 reads SGHVS; CDR2 reads FNYEAQ. CDR3 bases: TGTGCCAGCAGCTGGGGGATCGGACTAGCCGAGCCCGGGGAGCTGTTTTTT. Protein sequence: CASSWGIGLAEPGELFF. Full variable domain (missing parts from reference TRBV7-6 and TRBJ2-2): GAGVSQSPRYKVTKRGQDVALRCDPISGHVSLYWYRQALGQGPEFLTYFNYEAQQDKSGLPNDRFSAERPEGSISTLTIQRTEQRDSAMYRCASSWGIGLAEPGELFFGEGSRLTVL.

This clone was observed a few times. The CDR3 carries no conserved terminal phenylalanine or tryptophan, so it likely arises from a read error. The rearrangement links TRBV30 to TRBJ1-1; D ambiguous. Germline CDR1 GTSNPN, CDR2 SVGIG (reference sequence). The ends were cut back, 4 bases at V and 2 bases at J, with 5 bases in the middle. The CDR3 totals 11 residues. The CDR3 loop reads CAWTDNTEAFI. CDR3 DNA sequence: TGTGCCTGGACAGACAACACTGAAGCTTTCATT.

This clone has a count of ten or more. CDR3 DNA: TGTGCCAGCAGCGGGGGGATAGAAGAGACCCAGTACTTC. This translates into CASSGGIEETQYF. The gene calls are TRBV6-5 and TRBJ2-5, with TRBD2 identical over 7 bases. The CDR3 has 13 residues. CDR1 is MNHEY and CDR2 is SVGAGI in the germline V gene. With V trimmed by 6 bases and J by 3 bases, 4 bases remained unmatched.

There are many counts of this clone. This rearrangement joins TRBV10-2 to TRBJ1-2; TRBD1 matches 8 bases. This CDR3 has 15 amino acids. The germline V gene has CDR1 WSHSY and CDR2 SAAADI. J was trimmed by 3 bases and V by 2 bases; bases with no gene match: 5. DNA for the CDR3: TGCGCCAGCAGTGAGACGACAGGGGTTTACTATGGCTACACCTTC. Translated: CASSETTGVYYGYTF.

This clone was detected many times. Within the sample, other DNA sequences also encode this same CDR3. The chain employs TRBV9 and TRBJ2-5, with D possibly matching TRBD2 (5 bases). Trimming removed 3 bases at V and 5 bases at J, with 14 bases between. CDR3 length: 14 amino acids. Germline V gene lookup returns CDR1 SGDLS and CDR2 YYNGEE. CDR3 loop: CASSAGLSPETQYF. CDR3 in DNA: TGTGCCAGCAGCGCTGGACTCTCCCCGGAGACCCAGTACTTC.

Many counts were recorded for this clone. V usage is TRBV7-8 and J usage is TRBJ1-5; 7 positions agree with TRBD1. The ends lost 4 bases at V and 4 bases at J; junction bases unmatched: 10. Germline lookup yields CDR1 SGHVS and CDR2 FQNEAQ. The CDR3 consists of 16 residues. The CDR3 sequence is CASSWRPGQINQPQHF. CDR3 nucleotides: TGTGCCAGCAGCTGGAGACCGGGACAGATAAATCAGCCCCAGCATTTT. The full variable domain, completed using reference TRBV7-8 and TRBJ1-5, is GAGVSQSPRYKVAKRGQDVALRCDPISGHVSLFWYQQALGQGPEFLTYFQNEAQLDKSGLPSDRFFAERPEGSVSTLKIQRTQQEDSAVYLCASSWRPGQINQPQHFGDGTRLSIL.

Many counts were recorded for this clone. Other DNA sequences in the sample encode the same CDR3. The gene calls are TRBV28 and TRBJ1-6, with TRBD1 matching 9 bases. The CDR3 spans 15 residues. The germline V gene encodes CDR1 MDHEN and CDR2 SYDVKM. J was trimmed by 9 bases and V by 5 bases; bases with no gene match: 8. CDR3 amino acids: CASSTTGGSGSPLHF. CDR3 nucleotide sequence: TGTGCCAGCAGTACCACAGGGGGCTCTGGTTCACCCCTCCACTTT. Filled out from reference TRBV28 and TRBJ1-6, the complete variable domain reads DVKVTQSSRYLVKRTGEKVFLECVQDMDHENMFWYRQDPGLGLRLIYFSYDVKMKEKGDIPEGYSVSREKKERFSLILESASTNQTSMYLCASSTTGGSGSPLHFGNGTRLTVT.

There are many counts of this clone. Here the CDR3 DNA reads TGTGCCAGCAGCCAACTTTCAGGGGGAAGCACAGATACGCAGTATTTT. Translation: CASSQLSGGSTDTQYF. The V call is TRBV5-6, the J call TRBJ2-3; 7 positions match TRBD1. The CDR3 is made up of 16 amino acids. The J segment lost 0 bases and the V segment lost 4 bases, leaving 8 bases of the junction unmatched. Germline loops: CDR1 SGHDT, CDR2 YYEEEE.

This clone was detected ten times or more. The chain employs TRBV6-6 and TRBJ1-2, with 10 bases matching TRBD1. V gave up 6 bases and J gave up 8 bases; unmatched junction bases: 3. The germline V gene encodes CDR1 MNHNY and CDR2 SVGAGI (reference sequence). This CDR3 has 12 amino acids. CDR3 bases: TGTGCCAGCAGCCAGACAGGGGGCGGCTACACCTTC. This sequence encodes CASSQTGGGYTF.

The table lists this clone with many counts. The rearrangement uses TRBV4-3 and TRBJ2-3; D is possibly TRBD2 (6 bases). This CDR3 has 15 residues. Germline V gives CDR1 LGHNA, CDR2 YSLEER. Trimming shortened V by 4 bases and J by 5 bases, and 16 bases separated the two germline ends. The CDR3 DNA reads as TGCGCCAGCAGCCGAGTACTAGCTATGGGAGATACGCAGTATTTT. It codes for CASSRVLAMGDTQYF.

At least ten counts were recorded for this clone. The V call is TRBV29-1, the J call TRBJ2-5, with D perhaps TRBD2 (5 bases). Trimming cost V 6 bases and J 5 bases, with 10 bases left between them. CDR1 is SQVTM and CDR2 is ANQGSEA in the germline V gene. This CDR3 is 11 amino acids long. DNA of the CDR3: TGCAGCGTGTCCCGAGGGGAGACCCAGTACTTC. Translation: CSVSRGETQYF.

The chain recombines TRBV7-3 with TRBJ2-1; D is unresolved. The V gene's germline CDR1 is SGHTA and CDR2 FQGTGA. This CDR3 has 15 residues. With 5 bases removed from V and 1 base from J, the gap between germline ends came to 12 bases. The CDR3 loop is CASSPTFSSYNEQFF. DNA for the CDR3: TGTGCCAGCAGCCCCACTTTTTCATCCTACAATGAGCAGTTCTTC.

This clone was picked up many times. The chain employs TRBV10-1 and TRBJ2-1; TRBD2 aligns across 9 bases. The CDR3 sequence is 16 residues long. The germline CDR1 and CDR2 sequences are WNHNN and SYGVQD (reference sequence). Trimming removed 2 bases from V and 9 bases from J; junction bases left unmatched: 11. CDR3 DNA sequence: TGCGCCAGCAGTGAGAGTCGGGGACTAGCCGATGGTGAGCAGTTCTTC. Protein product: CASSESRGLADGEQFF.

This clone has at least ten counts. The rearrangement links TRBV18 to TRBJ2-7; 10 nucleotides match TRBD1. Losses at the gene ends were 3 bases for V and 4 bases for J; bases not matched to a gene: 9. This CDR3 is built from 16 residues. CDR1 KGHSH and CDR2 LQKENI come from the germline V gene. In DNA, the CDR3 is TGTGCCAGCTCACCTTTCGGACAGGGGGGGACATACGAGCAGTACTTC. Translating gives CASSPFGQGGTYEQYF. Full variable domain (rest looked up from reference TRBV18 and TRBJ2-7): NAGVMQNPRHLVRRRGQEARLRCSPMKGHSHVYWYRQLPEEGLKFMVYLQKENIIDESGMPKERFSAEFPKEGPSILRIQQVVRGDSAAYFCASSPFGQGGTYEQYFGPGTRLTVT.

This clone was seen at least ten times. The V and J genes are TRBV7-3 and TRBJ1-2; D ambiguous. The CDR3 spans 15 residues. V was clipped by 1 base and J by 0 bases, with 9 bases between them. Germline V CDR1 and CDR2: SGHTA, FQGTGA. This CDR3 is CASSLMGGPNYGYTF. CDR3 DNA sequence: TGTGCCAGCAGCTTAATGGGAGGGCCTAACTATGGCTACACCTTC.

This clone was recorded at least ten times. V gene TRBV6-6 combines with J gene TRBJ2-7; the match to TRBD2 covers 14 bases. This CDR3 spans 16 amino acids. V was pared by 5 bases and J by 4 bases, with 7 bases of the junction left unmatched. CDR1 is MNHNY, CDR2 SVGAGI, per germline (reference sequence). The CDR3 reads CASSRGLAGVSYEQYF. Here the CDR3 DNA reads TGTGCCAGCAGTCGGGGACTAGCGGGGGTCTCTTACGAGCAGTACTTC.

The table lists this clone with many counts. The J gene is TRBJ2-5, the V gene TRBV19; 9 bases map to TRBD1. This CDR3 comprises 15 residues. With 5 bases clipped from V and 5 bases from J, the junction kept 9 bases outside the gene matches. CDR1 is LNHDA, CDR2 SQIVND, per germline (reference sequence). The CDR3 here is CASSSRQGDWETQYF. The CDR3 region has the DNA TGTGCCAGTAGTTCCCGACAGGGGGACTGGGAGACCCAGTACTTC.

This clone occurred many times. The CDR3 reads CASSHGGLWGTEAFF. For the CDR3, the DNA is TGTGCCAGCAGCCACGGTGGACTGTGGGGCACTGAAGCTTTCTTT. The chain links TRBV14 to TRBJ1-1; no definite D call. V was trimmed by 3 bases and J by 4 bases, leaving 15 bases between them. This CDR3 has 15 amino acids. Germline CDR1 and CDR2: SGHDN and FVKESK.

This clone came up many times. The chain employs TRBV6-5 and TRBJ2-5; TRBD2 matches at 12 bases. Losses at the gene ends were 6 bases for V and 4 bases for J; bases not matched to a gene: 3. Germline V gene lookup returns CDR1 MNHEY and CDR2 SVGAGI. This CDR3 is 14 amino acids long. The CDR3 here is CASRPLAGGETQYF. In DNA form, the CDR3 reads TGTGCCAGCAGGCCACTAGCGGGAGGAGAGACCCAGTACTTC.

This clone has at least ten counts. The V and J genes are TRBV27 and TRBJ2-3; 7 bases match TRBD1. The CDR3 sequence is 17 residues long. V lost 8 bases, J lost 3 bases, and 17 bases stayed unmatched. The germline gives CDR1 MNHEY, CDR2 SMNVEV (reference sequence). CDR3 amino acids: CASAAPTGVGWTDTQYF. CDR3 in DNA: TGTGCCAGCGCTGCCCCCACAGGGGTCGGTTGGACAGATACGCAGTATTTT.

There are many counts of this clone. V gene TRBV7-2 combines with J gene TRBJ1-2; TRBD1 matches at 8 bases. This CDR3 region has 15 residues. Germline CDR1 SGHTA, CDR2 FQGNSA. V lost 3 bases to trimming and J lost 4 bases; unmatched junction nucleotides: 7. The chain's CDR3 is CASSFGTGLFYGYTF. As DNA, the CDR3 is TGTGCCAGCAGCTTCGGGACAGGACTATTCTATGGCTACACCTTC.

This chain joins TRBV25-1 and TRBJ1-2, with 7 positions matching TRBD1. The CDR3 length is 14 residues. Germline V gene data show CDR1 as MGHDK and CDR2 as SYGVNS. Trimming removed 6 bases from V and 4 bases from J; junction bases left unmatched: 8. This chain's CDR3 is CASRETGLGYGYTF. The CDR3 DNA is TGTGCCAGCAGGGAGACAGGGCTCGGCTATGGCTACACCTTC.

This clone was seen ten or more times. The chain employs TRBV7-3 and TRBJ2-1, with 7 bases that match TRBD2. There are 15 residues in the CDR3. Germline lookup yields CDR1 SGHTA and CDR2 FQGTGA. V dropped 2 bases and J dropped 4; count of bases not matched to a gene: 5. This CDR3 is CASSLELARYNEQFF. The CDR3 DNA reads as TGTGCCAGCAGCTTAGAACTAGCGAGATACAATGAGCAGTTCTTC.

This sequence joins TRBV27 and TRBJ2-1; 12 positions match TRBD2. The germline CDR1 and CDR2 sequences are MNHEY and SMNVEV (reference sequence). Unmatched junction bases numbered 7, after V lost 5 bases and J lost 8 bases. The CDR3 loop spans 15 amino acids. Written as DNA, the CDR3 is TGTGCCAGCAGTCTCGGGCTAGCGGGAGGGGATGAGCAGTTCTTC. Amino acid sequence: CASSLGLAGGDEQFF.

In this sample, this clone turned up many times. This chain links TRBV7-2 with TRBJ2-7; unclear D gene. The ends were cut back, 6 bases at V and 0 bases at J, with 12 bases in the middle. In germline, CDR1 is SGHTA, CDR2 FQGNSA. The CDR3 covers 14 residues. DNA for the CDR3: TGTGCCAGCAGGCAATCAGTCAGCTCCTACGAGCAGTACTTC. It encodes CASRQSVSSYEQYF.

This clone was seen at least ten times. The chain couples TRBV7-3 to TRBJ2-1, with D perhaps matching TRBD1 (5 bases). This CDR3 has 15 residues. Germline V gene data show CDR1 as SGHTA and CDR2 as FQGTGA. The germline V and J ends were trimmed by 4 bases and 3 bases, with 13 bases remaining between them. The chain's CDR3 is CASSSRDSHYNEQFF. The CDR3 DNA reads TGTGCCAGCAGCTCCAGGGATTCCCACTACAATGAGCAGTTCTTC.

This clone occurred many times. V and J are TRBV18 and TRBJ2-5; D is uncertain. CDR1 and CDR2 from the germline V gene are KGHSH and LQKENI. The CDR3 sequence is 11 residues long. Between the trimmed V and J ends, which lost 3 bases and 5 bases, there was a span of 4 bases. DNA of the CDR3: TGTGCCAGCTCACCCGGGGAGACCCAGTACTTC. It is translated as CASSPGETQYF.